This is a list of T cell receptor beta chains from one sample in a study of shared clonotypes between healthy human individuals. The table came from immunoSEQ multiplex PCR; TCRdb's copy has only in-frame clones and leaves some out. The sample has some 2,100,000 clones; around 95% are singletons. The sample was naive CD4+ T cells sorted from blood. These receptors all stem from a man aged 18 to 30 in good health. Each CDR3 is given with its conserved first and last residue. The D gene is left open where the match is weak.

v_gene: TRBV20-1
d_gene: NA
j_gene: TRBJ1-2
CDR3nt: TGCACCCCGCCAGGCTATGGCTACACCTTC
CDR3aa: CTPPGYGYTF

v_gene: TRBV5-1
d_gene: NA
j_gene: TRBJ1-3
CDR3nt: TGCGCCAGCAGCTTGGTCGGGGATGTCGGAAACACCATATATTTT
CDR3aa: CASSLVGDVGNTIYF

v_gene: TRBV27
d_gene: TRBD1
j_gene: TRBJ2-5
CDR3nt: TGTGCCAGCACTCGGACAGGGGGCTACCAAGAGACCCAGTACTTC
CDR3aa: CASTRTGGYQETQYF

v_gene: TRBV9
d_gene: NA
j_gene: TRBJ2-5
CDR3nt: TGTGCCAGCAGCGTAGGTACGAGTGGGGGGAATCAAGAGACCCAGTACTTC
CDR3aa: CASSVGTSGGNQETQYF

v_gene: TRBV27
d_gene: TRBD1
j_gene: TRBJ2-1
CDR3nt: TGTGCCAGCAGACGAGACAGGGTCCGACACGATGAGCAGTTCTTC
CDR3aa: CASRRDRVRHDEQFF

v_gene: TRBV30
d_gene: NA
j_gene: TRBJ2-3
CDR3nt: TGTGCCTGGAGAAGAGCGAGGTTAGCGGATAGCACAGATACGCAGTATTTT
CDR3aa: CAWRRARLADSTDTQYF

v_gene: TRBV28
d_gene: TRBD1
j_gene: TRBJ1-5
CDR3nt: TGTGCCAGCAGGACAGGGGGGGTTCAGCCCCAGCATTTT
CDR3aa: CASRTGGVQPQHF

v_gene: TRBV4-3
d_gene: TRBD1
j_gene: TRBJ1-2
CDR3nt: TGCGCCAGCAGCCAAGGGACAGGGGGCAGCTATGGCTACACCTTC
CDR3aa: CASSQGTGGSYGYTF

v_gene: TRBV5-1
d_gene: NA
j_gene: TRBJ2-2
CDR3nt: TGCGCCAGCAGCTGGGGGGCCGGGGAGCTGTTTTTT
CDR3aa: CASSWGAGELFF

v_gene: TRBV18
d_gene: TRBD1
j_gene: TRBJ2-5
CDR3nt: TGTGCCAGCTCTCCCGGGACAGGCGTTAAAAAAGAGACCCAGTACTTC
CDR3aa: CASSPGTGVKKETQYF

v_gene: TRBV6-1
d_gene: NA
j_gene: TRBJ1-4
CDR3nt: TGTGCCAGCAATACCCTGAGGTCTAATGAAAAACTGTTTTTT
CDR3aa: CASNTLRSNEKLFF

v_gene: TRBV6-5
d_gene: TRBD1
j_gene: TRBJ2-5
CDR3nt: TGTGCCAGCAGTTACGGGGGACAGACGTACCAAGAGACCCAGTACTTC
CDR3aa: CASSYGGQTYQETQYF

v_gene: TRBV30
d_gene: NA
j_gene: TRBJ1-6
CDR3nt: TGTGCCTGGAGTGATGGCAGAACTTCACCCCTCCACTTT
CDR3aa: CAWSDGRTSPLHF

v_gene: TRBV7-2
d_gene: TRBD2
j_gene: TRBJ2-1
CDR3nt: TGTGCCAGCAGCTGGAGAGGGACTAGCGGGAAGAGCTCCTACAATGAGCAGTTCTTC
CDR3aa: CASSWRGTSGKSSYNEQFF

v_gene: TRBV7-9
d_gene: NA
j_gene: TRBJ1-1
CDR3nt: TGTGCCAGCAGCCTCGGAGTCATGAACACTGAAGCTTTCTTT
CDR3aa: CASSLGVMNTEAFF

v_gene: TRBV6-1
d_gene: NA
j_gene: TRBJ2-7
CDR3nt: TGTGCCAGCAGTGAAGATTGGATGGGAGAAGAGCAGTACTTC
CDR3aa: CASSEDWMGEEQYF

v_gene: TRBV18
d_gene: NA
j_gene: TRBJ1-3
CDR3nt: TGTGCCAGCTCACCACCGGGCCCCAGGGCTGGAAACACCATATATTTT
CDR3aa: CASSPPGPRAGNTIYF

v_gene: TRBV7-6
d_gene: NA
j_gene: TRBJ1-5
CDR3nt: TGTGCCAGCAGCTTAGGACAGACCGGGAGTCAGCCCCAGCATTTT
CDR3aa: CASSLGQTGSQPQHF

v_gene: TRBV5-1
d_gene: NA
j_gene: TRBJ2-6
CDR3nt: TGCGCCAGCAGCTTGGTGGTCGGCCCGAGGGGGGCCAACGTCCTGACTTTC
CDR3aa: CASSLVVGPRGANVLTF

v_gene: TRBV5-4
d_gene: NA
j_gene: TRBJ2-1
CDR3nt: TGTGCCAGCAGCCCGGACAGAACAAGCTCCTACAATGAGCAGTTCTTC
CDR3aa: CASSPDRTSSYNEQFF

v_gene: TRBV11-2
d_gene: NA
j_gene: TRBJ1-3
CDR3nt: TGTGCCAGCAGCTTAGGACCGGACTTCTCTGGAAACACCATATATTTT
CDR3aa: CASSLGPDFSGNTIYF

v_gene: TRBV6-1
d_gene: TRBD1
j_gene: TRBJ1-5
CDR3nt: TGTGCCAGCCGAGACCGGGACAGAGACAATCAGCCCCAGCATTTT
CDR3aa: CASRDRDRDNQPQHF

v_gene: TRBV6-5
d_gene: TRBD2
j_gene: TRBJ2-7
CDR3nt: TGTGCCAGCACTATAAGTAGCGGGGGGGCCTACGAGCAGTACTTC
CDR3aa: CASTISSGGAYEQYF